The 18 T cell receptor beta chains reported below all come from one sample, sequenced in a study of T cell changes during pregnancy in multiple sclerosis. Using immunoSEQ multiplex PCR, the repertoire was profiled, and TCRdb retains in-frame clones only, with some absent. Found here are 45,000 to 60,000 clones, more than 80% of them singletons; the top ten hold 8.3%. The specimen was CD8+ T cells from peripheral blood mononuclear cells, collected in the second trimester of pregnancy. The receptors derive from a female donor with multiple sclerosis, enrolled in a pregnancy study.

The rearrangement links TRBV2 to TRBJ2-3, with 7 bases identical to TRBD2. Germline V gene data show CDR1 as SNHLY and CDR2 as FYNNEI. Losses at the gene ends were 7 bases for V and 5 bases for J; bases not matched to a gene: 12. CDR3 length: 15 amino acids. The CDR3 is CASNGLAELRDTQYF. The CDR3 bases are TGTGCCAGCAACGGGCTAGCGGAGCTCAGAGATACGCAGTATTTT.

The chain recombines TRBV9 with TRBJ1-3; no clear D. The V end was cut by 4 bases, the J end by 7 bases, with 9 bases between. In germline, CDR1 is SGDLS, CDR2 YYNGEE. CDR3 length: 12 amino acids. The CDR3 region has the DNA TGTGCCAGCAGCTCCCAGGCGAACACCATATATTTT. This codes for CASSSQANTIYF.

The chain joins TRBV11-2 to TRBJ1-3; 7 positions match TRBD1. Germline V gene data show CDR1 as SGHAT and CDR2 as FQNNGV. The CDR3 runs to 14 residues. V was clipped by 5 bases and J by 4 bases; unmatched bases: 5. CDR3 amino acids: CASSEWTGGNTIYF. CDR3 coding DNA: TGTGCCAGCAGCGAATGGACAGGAGGAAACACCATATATTTT.

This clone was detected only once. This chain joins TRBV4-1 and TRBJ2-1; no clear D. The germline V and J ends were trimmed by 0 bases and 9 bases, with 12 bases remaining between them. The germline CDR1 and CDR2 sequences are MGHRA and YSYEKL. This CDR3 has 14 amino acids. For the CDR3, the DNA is TGCGCCAGCAGCCAAGAACGGGTCTTCGGTGAGCAGTTCTTC. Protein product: CASSQERVFGEQFF.

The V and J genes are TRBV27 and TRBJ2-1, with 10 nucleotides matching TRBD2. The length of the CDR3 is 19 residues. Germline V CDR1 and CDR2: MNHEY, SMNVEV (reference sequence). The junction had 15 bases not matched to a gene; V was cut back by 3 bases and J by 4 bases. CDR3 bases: TGTGCCAGCAGTTTGGCTCTAGCGGGGGCCGGGGGGCTTTACAATGAGCAGTTCTTC. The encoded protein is CASSLALAGAGGLYNEQFF.

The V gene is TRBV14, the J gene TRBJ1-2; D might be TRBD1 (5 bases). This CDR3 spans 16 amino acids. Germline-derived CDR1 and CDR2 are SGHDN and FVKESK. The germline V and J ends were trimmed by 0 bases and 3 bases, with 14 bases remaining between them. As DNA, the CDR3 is TGTGCCAGCAGCCAAGATTTGTTGGGCAGGGACTATGGCTACACCTTC. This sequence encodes CASSQDLLGRDYGYTF.

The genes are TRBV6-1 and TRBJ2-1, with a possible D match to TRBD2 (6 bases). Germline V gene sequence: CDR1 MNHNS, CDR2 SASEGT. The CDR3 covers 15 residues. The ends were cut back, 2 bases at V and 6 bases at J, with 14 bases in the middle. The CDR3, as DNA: TGTGCCAGCAGTGAAACTAGCCCGCGCGGCAATGAGCAGTTCTTC. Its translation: CASSETSPRGNEQFF.

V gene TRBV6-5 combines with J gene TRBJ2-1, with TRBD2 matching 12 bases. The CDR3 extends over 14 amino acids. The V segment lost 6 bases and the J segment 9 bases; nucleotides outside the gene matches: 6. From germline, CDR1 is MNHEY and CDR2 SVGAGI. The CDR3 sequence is CASRGLAGTSEQFF. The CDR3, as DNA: TGTGCCAGCAGAGGACTAGCGGGGACTAGTGAGCAGTTCTTC.

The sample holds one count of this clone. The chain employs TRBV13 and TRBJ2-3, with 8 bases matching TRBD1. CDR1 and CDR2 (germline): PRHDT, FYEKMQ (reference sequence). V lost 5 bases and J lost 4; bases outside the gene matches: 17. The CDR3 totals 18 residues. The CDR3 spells CASSPSPTGEGVSDTQYF. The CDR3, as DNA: TGTGCCAGCAGCCCCAGCCCGACAGGGGAAGGGGTTTCAGATACGCAGTATTTT. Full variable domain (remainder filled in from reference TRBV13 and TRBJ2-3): AAGVIQSPRHLIKEKRETATLKCYPIPRHDTVYWYQQGPGQDPQFLISFYEKMQSDKGSIPDRFSAQQFSDYHSELNMSSLELGDSALYFCASSPSPTGEGVSDTQYFGPGTRLTVL.

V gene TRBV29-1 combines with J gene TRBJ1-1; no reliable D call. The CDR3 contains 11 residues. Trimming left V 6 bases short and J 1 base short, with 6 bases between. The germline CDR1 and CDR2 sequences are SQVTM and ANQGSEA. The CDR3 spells CSVIENTEAFF. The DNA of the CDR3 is TGCAGCGTGATAGAGAACACTGAAGCTTTCTTT.

The CDR3 loop reads CASTLDRELFF. DNA of the CDR3: TGTGCCAGCACCCTCGACAGGGAGTTGTTCTTC. This chain uses TRBV25-1 with TRBJ2-1; 7 bases fit TRBD1. The CDR3 is 11 residues long. The junction had 9 bases not matched to a gene; V was cut back by 7 bases and J by 15 bases. The germline V gene encodes CDR1 MGHDK and CDR2 SYGVNS.

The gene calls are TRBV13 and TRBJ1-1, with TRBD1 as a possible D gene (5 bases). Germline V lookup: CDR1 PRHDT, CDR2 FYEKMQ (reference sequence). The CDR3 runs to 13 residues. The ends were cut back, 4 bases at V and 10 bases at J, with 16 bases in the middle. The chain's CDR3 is CASSSNVGDRAFF. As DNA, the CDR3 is TGTGCCAGCAGCTCGAATGTAGGGGATCGAGCTTTCTTT.

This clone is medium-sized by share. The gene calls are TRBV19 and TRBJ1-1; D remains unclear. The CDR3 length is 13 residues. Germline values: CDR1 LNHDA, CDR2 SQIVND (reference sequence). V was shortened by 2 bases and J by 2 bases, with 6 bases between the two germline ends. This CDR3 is CASSINSNTEAFF. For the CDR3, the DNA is TGTGCCAGTAGTATAAACAGTAACACTGAAGCTTTCTTT.

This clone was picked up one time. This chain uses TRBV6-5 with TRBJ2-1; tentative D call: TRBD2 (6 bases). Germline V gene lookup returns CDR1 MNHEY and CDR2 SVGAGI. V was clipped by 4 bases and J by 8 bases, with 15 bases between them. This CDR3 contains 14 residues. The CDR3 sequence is CASSFSQGLDEQFF. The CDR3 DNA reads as TGTGCCAGCAGTTTCAGTCAGGGACTCGATGAGCAGTTCTTC.

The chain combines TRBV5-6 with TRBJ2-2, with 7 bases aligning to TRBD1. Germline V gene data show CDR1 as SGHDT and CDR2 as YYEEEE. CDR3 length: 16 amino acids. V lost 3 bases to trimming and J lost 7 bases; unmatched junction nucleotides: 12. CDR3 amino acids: CASSWPGQRRSGELFF. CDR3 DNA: TGTGCCAGCAGCTGGCCGGGACAGAGACGGAGCGGGGAGCTGTTTTTT. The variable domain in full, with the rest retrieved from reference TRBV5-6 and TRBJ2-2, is DAGVTQSPTHLIKTRGQQVTLRCSPKSGHDTVSWYQQALGQGPQFIFQYYEEEERQRGNFPDRFSGHQFPNYSSELNVNALLLGDSALYLCASSWPGQRRSGELFFGEGSRLTVL.

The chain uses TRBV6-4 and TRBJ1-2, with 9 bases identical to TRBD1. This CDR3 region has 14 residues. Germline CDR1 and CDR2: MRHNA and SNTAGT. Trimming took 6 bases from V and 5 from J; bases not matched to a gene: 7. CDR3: CASSPGGQGYGYTF. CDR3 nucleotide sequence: TGTGCCAGCAGCCCTGGGGGACAGGGTTATGGCTACACCTTC.

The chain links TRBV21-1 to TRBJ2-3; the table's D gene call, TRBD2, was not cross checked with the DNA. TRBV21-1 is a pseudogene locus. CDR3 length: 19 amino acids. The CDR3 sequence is CASRGASGEIFKGTDTQYF. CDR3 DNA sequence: TGTGCCAGCAGGGGAGCTAGCGGGGAGATTTTTAAAGGTACAGATACGCAGTATTTT.

CDR3 DNA sequence: TGTGCCAGCAATAAAGTGGCGGGGGGTTGGAATGAGCAGTTCTTC. It translates to CASNKVAGGWNEQFF. V gene TRBV6-1 combines with J gene TRBJ2-1; TRBD2 matches at 8 bases. Trimming removed 7 bases from V and 7 bases from J; junction bases left unmatched: 12. The CDR3 is 15 residues long. Germline CDR1 and CDR2: MNHNS and SASEGT.